These 31 T cell receptor beta chains were sequenced from one sample in a study of T cell changes during pregnancy in multiple sclerosis. TCRdb's table, derived via immunoSEQ multiplex PCR, lists solely in-frame clones and lacks some. The data show approximately 130,000 clones, around 97% seen once. The sequencing here drew on peripheral blood, taken after pregnancy. These TCRs come from a female donor with multiple sclerosis, enrolled in a pregnancy study.

The genes are TRBV5-1 and TRBJ2-1, with D perhaps matching TRBD2 (6 bases). The germline gives CDR1 SGHRS, CDR2 YFSETQ. CDR3 length equals 16 residues. V lost 3 bases and J lost 7, with 20 bases in between. The CDR3 DNA is TGCGCCAGCAGCTCCGTTCCCGGGAGCCTTAGAAATGAGCAGTTCTTC. Translating gives CASSSVPGSLRNEQFF.

V is TRBV27 and J is TRBJ2-2, with TRBD2 matching 8 bases. The ends lost 8 bases at V and 9 bases at J; junction bases unmatched: 5. Germline V gene sequence: CDR1 MNHEY, CDR2 SMNVEV (reference sequence). The CDR3 is 12 residues long. CDR3 sequence: CASGRGGRELFF. The CDR3 coding sequence is TGTGCCAGCGGCCGGGGGGGGAGGGAGCTGTTTTTT.

The V gene is TRBV7-6, the J gene TRBJ2-7; D possibly corresponds to TRBD1 (6 bases). The V gene lost 5 bases and the J gene lost 2 bases, with 19 bases spanning the gap. Germline values: CDR1 SGHVS, CDR2 FNYEAQ. There are 16 residues in the CDR3. CDR3 sequence (DNA): TGTGCCAGCAGCCCAAGGGGGATGGGGTCTACCTACGAGCAGTACTTC. It codes for CASSPRGMGSTYEQYF.

The chain couples TRBV5-1 to TRBJ1-5; TRBD1 matches at 7 bases. V shed 4 bases and J 2 bases; nucleotides not matched to a gene: 9. Germline assignment: CDR1 SGHRS and CDR2 YFSETQ. The CDR3 has 16 amino acids. CDR3 residues: CASSPGDREGNQPQHF. The CDR3 region has the DNA TGCGCCAGCAGCCCCGGGGACAGAGAAGGCAATCAGCCCCAGCATTTT.

The rearrangement links TRBV20-1 to TRBJ1-2; 8 bases are shared with TRBD1. This CDR3 has 11 amino acids. The junction had 0 bases not matched to a gene; V was cut back by 6 bases and J by 3 bases. Germline CDR1 DFQATT, CDR2 SNEGSKA (reference sequence). The CDR3 bases are TGCAGTGCGGGACAGGACTATGGCTACACCTTC. As protein: CSAGQDYGYTF.

The chain carries TRBV28 and TRBJ1-3; no clear D gene. CDR1 is MDHEN, CDR2 SYDVKM, per germline. The V and J ends lost 3 bases and 2 bases respectively, with 8 bases between them. The CDR3 runs 14 residues. CDR3 sequence reads: CASSFSVAGNTIYF. In nucleotides, the CDR3 is TGTGCCAGCAGTTTCTCTGTAGCTGGAAACACCATATATTTT. Supplemented by reference TRBV28 and TRBJ1-3, the full variable domain reads DVKVTQSSRYLVKRTGEKVFLECVQDMDHENMFWYRQDPGLGLRLIYFSYDVKMKEKGDIPEGYSVSREKKERFSLILESASTNQTSMYLCASSFSVAGNTIYFGEGSWLTVV.

This clone was seen only once. This rearrangement joins TRBV7-8 to TRBJ2-7; 11 nucleotides match TRBD2. The CDR3 contains 17 residues. V shed 3 bases and J 4 bases; nucleotides not matched to a gene: 11. Per germline, CDR1 SGHVS and CDR2 FQNEAQ. The DNA for the CDR3 is TGTGCCAGCAGCTTGACTAGCGGGACCGGCGGGGTATACGAGCAGTACTTC. Encoded protein: CASSLTSGTGGVYEQYF.

This rearrangement joins TRBV7-9 to TRBJ2-7; 10 bases are shared with TRBD1. The V segment lost 5 bases and the J segment 3 bases; nucleotides outside the gene matches: 10. This CDR3 has 16 residues. Per the germline V gene, CDR1 is SEHNR and CDR2 is FQNEAQ (reference sequence). The CDR3, as DNA: TGTGCCAGCAGCCGAACCACCGGGACAGGGGTCTACGAGCAGTACTTC. Its translation: CASSRTTGTGVYEQYF.

The chain carries TRBV5-4 and TRBJ2-5; 12 bases map to TRBD2. Looked up from germline, CDR1 is SGHNT and CDR2 is YYREEE (reference sequence). Trimming at V came to 0 bases and at J to 1 base, leaving 4 bases not matched to a gene. CDR3 length equals 17 residues. DNA for the CDR3: TGTGCCAGCAGCTTGGGAGGACTAGCGGGACTCCAAGAGACCCAGTACTTC. Residues: CASSLGGLAGLQETQYF.

Many counts were recorded for this clone. The sample contains more than one DNA sequence encoding this CDR3. V and J are TRBV11-3 and TRBJ1-3; 9 bases are shared with TRBD1. V was clipped by 5 bases and J by 2 bases; unmatched bases: 4. Germline V gene data show CDR1 as SGHNT and CDR2 as YENEEA. The CDR3 is made up of 15 amino acids. The CDR3 sequence: CASSPGQGPGNTIYF. The CDR3 DNA follows: TGTGCCAGCAGCCCGGGACAGGGCCCTGGAAACACCATATATTTT. Based on the CDR3 plus reference TRBV11-3 and TRBJ1-3, the full variable domain is EAGVVQSPRYKIIEKKQPVAFWCNPISGHNTLYWYLQNLGQGPELLIRYENEEAVDDSQLPKDRFSAERLKGVDSTLKIQPAELGDSAVYLCASSPGQGPGNTIYFGEGSWLTVV.

The gene calls are TRBV5-4 and TRBJ2-1, with TRBD1 identical over 7 bases. The CDR3 length is 16 residues. Germline assignment: CDR1 SGHNT and CDR2 YYREEE (reference sequence). With 0 bases clipped from V and 7 bases from J, the junction kept 10 bases outside the gene matches. The DNA for the CDR3 is TGTGCCAGCAGCTTGGAAGGGTTGGACAGGAGAAATGAGCAGTTCTTC. As protein: CASSLEGLDRRNEQFF.

The V and J genes are TRBV5-1 and TRBJ2-7, with TRBD1 matching over 7 bases. V shed 8 bases and J 3 bases; nucleotides not matched to a gene: 11. This CDR3 is built from 14 residues. Germline V gene data show CDR1 as SGHRS and CDR2 as YFSETQ. The DNA of the CDR3 is TGCGCCAGAAAAGCCGGGACAGACCTCTACGAGCAGTACTTC. Its protein product is CARKAGTDLYEQYF.

This chain uses TRBV9 with TRBJ2-1; 8 bases line up with TRBD1. The CDR3 contains 15 residues. The germline CDR1 and CDR2 sequences are SGDLS and YYNGEE. V gave up 3 bases and J gave up 5 bases; unmatched junction bases: 7. For the CDR3, the DNA is TGTGCCAGCAGCGGCCCCGGGACAGGAGACAATGAGCAGTTCTTC. Translating gives CASSGPGTGDNEQFF.

The rearrangement uses TRBV28 and TRBJ2-3; D remains unclear. The CDR3 spans 11 residues. CDR1 and CDR2 (germline): MDHEN, SYDVKM. V dropped 6 bases and J dropped 3 bases, with 4 bases sitting between them. CDR3 bases: TGTGCCAGCAGCGAGACAGATACGCAGTATTTT. Translation: CASSETDTQYF.

There are a few counts of this clone. The V gene is TRBV28, the J gene TRBJ1-1; 9 nucleotides line up with TRBD1. The CDR3 is 12 amino acids. Germline trimming cut 9 bases from V and 5 bases from J; bases unmatched to any gene: 4. CDR1 is MDHEN, CDR2 SYDVKM, per germline. CDR3 residues: CASLQGATEAFF. CDR3 in DNA: TGTGCCAGTTTACAGGGGGCAACTGAAGCTTTCTTT.

This rearrangement joins TRBV2 to TRBJ2-1; 10 bases map to TRBD1. With 6 bases clipped from V and 2 bases from J, the junction kept 13 bases outside the gene matches. This CDR3 spans 18 amino acids. CDR1 and CDR2 from the germline V gene are SNHLY and FYNNEI. The CDR3 nucleotides are TGTGCCAGCAGAAAAAACGTAGGGACAGGGGCGGCCTACAATGAGCAGTTCTTC. Translating it yields CASRKNVGTGAAYNEQFF.

The V and J genes are TRBV28 and TRBJ1-2, with D maybe TRBD1 (6 bases). Germline V gene lookup returns CDR1 MDHEN and CDR2 SYDVKM. The V end was cut by 6 bases, the J end by 4 bases, with 27 bases between. This CDR3 contains 18 residues. The CDR3 nucleotides are TGTGCCAGCAGCCATTACCCCTACAGGACAGCCGGCTCCTATGGCTACACCTTC. It specifies CASSHYPYRTAGSYGYTF.

This chain links TRBV13 with TRBJ2-5; 8 positions agree with TRBD2. V trimming: 0 bases; J trimming: 5 bases; junction bases outside the gene matches: 5. Per the germline V gene, CDR1 is PRHDT and CDR2 is FYEKMQ (reference sequence). CDR3 length: 15 residues. CDR3: CASSLGGRAGETQYF. CDR3 DNA sequence: TGTGCCAGCAGCTTAGGCGGGAGGGCCGGTGAGACCCAGTACTTC. Full variable domain (remainder filled in from reference TRBV13 and TRBJ2-5): AAGVIQSPRHLIKEKRETATLKCYPIPRHDTVYWYQQGPGQDPQFLISFYEKMQSDKGSIPDRFSAQQFSDYHSELNMSSLELGDSALYFCASSLGGRAGETQYFGPGTRLLVL.

The rearrangement links TRBV5-5 to TRBJ1-1, with TRBD1 matching 7 bases. Per germline, CDR1 SGHKS and CDR2 YYEKEE (reference sequence). CDR3 length equals 14 residues. V gave up 4 bases and J gave up 4 bases; unmatched junction bases: 7. CDR3: CASSPRQGPTEAFF. CDR3 bases: TGTGCCAGCAGCCCTAGACAGGGACCCACTGAAGCTTTCTTT.

The chain employs TRBV19 and TRBJ2-2, with a weak D call TRBD1 (5 bases). CDR1 and CDR2 from the germline V gene are LNHDA and SQIVND (reference sequence). CDR3 length equals 14 residues. With 2 bases removed from V and 7 bases from J, the gap between germline ends came to 11 bases. CDR3 region: CASSIYWGDGELFF. Written as DNA, the CDR3 is TGTGCCAGTAGTATATATTGGGGCGACGGGGAGCTGTTTTTT.

The chain links TRBV19 to TRBJ2-7; 10 bases match TRBD2. CDR1 is LNHDA, CDR2 SQIVND, per germline (reference sequence). Germline trimming cut 3 bases from V and 6 bases from J; bases unmatched to any gene: 5. The CDR3 covers 14 residues. The CDR3 sequence: CASSILAGVGEQYF. CDR3 DNA: TGTGCCAGTAGTATTCTAGCGGGAGTTGGCGAGCAGTACTTC. The full variable domain, completed using reference TRBV19 and TRBJ2-7, is DGGITQSPKYLFRKEGQNVTLSCEQNLNHDAMYWYRQDPGQGLRLIYYSQIVNDFQKGDIAEGYSVSREKKESFPLTVTSAQKNPTAFYLCASSILAGVGEQYFGPGTRLTVT.

The chain is built from TRBV2 and TRBJ2-5, with D possibly matching TRBD2 (6 bases). Looked up from germline, CDR1 is SNHLY and CDR2 is FYNNEI. This CDR3 region has 13 residues. Trimming took 6 bases from V and 3 from J, leaving 11 bases between them. The CDR3 sequence: CASSKASEETQYF. In DNA form, the CDR3 reads TGTGCCAGCAGCAAAGCTAGCGAAGAGACCCAGTACTTC.

The chain links TRBV19 to TRBJ2-2, with 15 bases that match TRBD2. Germline trimming cut 3 bases from V and 6 bases from J; bases unmatched to any gene: 8. Germline V lookup: CDR1 LNHDA, CDR2 SQIVND (reference sequence). CDR3 length: 18 residues. The CDR3 DNA is TGTGCCAGTAGTATGGGACTAGCGGGAGGCCCTCCCCCCGGGGAGCTGTTTTTT. This codes for CASSMGLAGGPPPGELFF.

V and J are TRBV6-5 and TRBJ2-5; the D is unclear. The CDR3 has 16 residues. V lost 2 bases to trimming and J lost 1 base, with 14 bases between them. From germline, CDR1 is MNHEY and CDR2 SVGAGI. The CDR3 nucleotides read TGTGCCAGCAGTTACGATTTGTGGCGGTCCCAAGAGACCCAGTACTTC. This sequence encodes CASSYDLWRSQETQYF.

The rearrangement joins TRBV28 to TRBJ1-1; 9 bases fit TRBD1. Germline V gene lookup returns CDR1 MDHEN and CDR2 SYDVKM. The CDR3 totals 13 residues. Trimming at V came to 6 bases and at J to 4 bases, leaving 3 bases not matched to a gene. The CDR3 protein is CASRGQGATEAFF. The CDR3 nucleotides read TGTGCCAGCAGGGGACAGGGTGCCACTGAAGCTTTCTTT.

The chain joins TRBV9 to TRBJ2-3; D remains unclear. Trimming took 0 bases from V and 8 from J, leaving 10 bases between them. The CDR3 runs 13 residues. The germline V gene encodes CDR1 SGDLS and CDR2 YYNGEE. CDR3 in amino acids: CASSVATSVTQYF. Written as DNA, the CDR3 is TGTGCCAGCAGCGTAGCTACGAGCGTTACGCAGTATTTT.

The chain combines TRBV27 with TRBJ1-3; tentatively, D is TRBD1 (5 bases). The CDR3 length is 13 residues. Germline V gene lookup returns CDR1 MNHEY and CDR2 SMNVEV (reference sequence). The V end lost 8 bases, the J end lost 0 bases, and 8 bases lay between the germline ends. The DNA of the CDR3 is TGTGCCAGCCGGGGGAGCTCTGGAAACACCATATATTTT. Protein sequence: CASRGSSGNTIYF.

The chain employs TRBV5-1 and TRBJ1-4, with TRBD1 as a possible D gene (6 bases). This CDR3 is 15 amino acids long. V was trimmed by 0 bases and J by 6 bases, leaving 12 bases between them. In germline, CDR1 is SGHRS, CDR2 YFSETQ. As DNA, the CDR3 is TGCGCCAGCAGCTTGGGGCCAGGGGCACATGAAAAACTGTTTTTT. Translation gives CASSLGPGAHEKLFF.

This chain links TRBV4-1 with TRBJ2-7, with 13 nucleotides matching TRBD2. The trim removed 4 bases at V and 1 base at J, leaving 4 bases unmatched. The CDR3 is 16 residues long. From germline, CDR1 is MGHRA and CDR2 YSYEKL. CDR3 bases: TGCGCCAGCAGCCGATTGGGACTAGCGGGGTCCTACGAGCAGTACTTC. This gives the protein CASSRLGLAGSYEQYF.

J is TRBJ2-2 and V is TRBV7-3; D might be TRBD1 (6 bases). V was pared by 3 bases and J by 5 bases, with 22 bases between. The CDR3 has 18 amino acids. Germline V lookup: CDR1 SGHTA, CDR2 FQGTGA. The CDR3 DNA is TGTGCCAGCAGCTTGTTTTCGCTGGGGACACCCAGGACCGGGGAGCTGTTTTTT. Its protein is CASSLFSLGTPRTGELFF.

The chain joins TRBV29-1 to TRBJ1-5, with D possibly matching TRBD1 (6 bases). The CDR3 is 13 residues long. V dropped 7 bases and J dropped 9 bases, with 19 bases sitting between them. Germline V gene sequence: CDR1 SQVTM, CDR2 ANQGSEA. The chain's CDR3 is CSATDRPGGPQHF. In nucleotides, the CDR3 is TGCAGCGCTACGGACAGACCCGGAGGGCCCCAGCATTTT.